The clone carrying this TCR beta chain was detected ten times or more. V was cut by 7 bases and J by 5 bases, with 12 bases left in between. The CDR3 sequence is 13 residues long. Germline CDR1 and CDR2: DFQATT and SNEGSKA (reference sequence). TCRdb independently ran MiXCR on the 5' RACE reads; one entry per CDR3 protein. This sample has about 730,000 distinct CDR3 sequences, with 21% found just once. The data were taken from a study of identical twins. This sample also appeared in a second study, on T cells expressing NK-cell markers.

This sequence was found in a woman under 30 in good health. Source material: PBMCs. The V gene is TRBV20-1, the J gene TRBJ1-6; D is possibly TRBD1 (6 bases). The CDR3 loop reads CSGQDSHNSPLHF. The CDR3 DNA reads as TGCAGTGGACAGGACAGCCATAATTCACCCCTCCACTTT.